This TCR beta chain emerged from a study of shared clonotypes between healthy human individuals (dated by TCRdb to the early 2020s). General notes on the study: A few men and a couple of women, aged 18 to 49 years, made up the cohort. To increase sequencing depth and limit assay-specific biases, TCR repertoire library preparation and sequencing were carried out by different laboratories using diverse techniques. Leukapheresis yielded between about 0.94 and 8.9 billion PBMCs per donor. Per donor, three plates each were used for CD4 naive and CD4 memory, two for CD8 naive, and one for CD8 memory. To estimate repertoire size and how much clonotypes are shared between individuals, the study performed deep sequencing of blood TCR repertoires from about 5 healthy adults.

The donors were healthy, HIV-negative adults with no recently reported acute infections or vaccinations. All donors were Caucasian adults living in Nashville, Tennessee, USA. CD4+ T cells were enriched through magnetic negative selection, after which naive cells were positively selected on CD45RA and the remaining negative fraction served as the memory subset. Blood was obtained by leukapheresis, after which PBMCs were separated by Ficoll-Histopaque density gradient centrifugation and cryopreserved in liquid nitrogen vapor phase. Analytical flow cytometry was used to check the purity and quantity of each magnetically sorted T cell population. Genomic DNA was isolated from every sorted fraction and measured by UV absorbance on a Nanodrop 2000c. Using the deep immunoSEQ assay, TCR CDR3 regions were amplified from genomic DNA by multiplex PCR. Extracted genomic DNA from each cell subset was spread evenly across all wells of several immunoSEQ 96-well plates, with each plate serving as a replicate. Each replicate PCR for sorted subsets received about 200 ng genomic DNA, equal to around 32,000 T cell genomes. Purified libraries were measured with a Qubit 3.0 fluorometer, size-checked on a Bioanalyzer 2100, and measured again with the KAPA Library Quantification kit. Every immunoSEQ 96-well plate was sequenced on a dedicated single-read 150-cycle Illumina NextSeq 550 flow cell. For the original study's pipeline: The immunoSEQ output contained only junctional sequences without quality scores, so filtering could not match that applied to full-length reads. Sequences were annotated with PyIR, a Python wrapper for IgBLAST v1.9, and V/J genes and CDR3 were assigned using IMGT germline references. Reads were filtered out if the reads had weak V/J assignments (E-value above 1e-6), no CDR3, stop codons, out-of-frame junctions, or ambiguous translated residues. V3J clonotypes were defined as sequences sharing an identical inferred V gene, J gene, and CDR3 amino acid sequence. The percentage overlap between two repertoires was calculated by dividing the number of shared unique clonotypes by the size of the smaller repertoire. Richness of each repertoire was evaluated using RTK rarefaction, the Chao1 estimator, and Recon v2.1 estimates of unobserved clonotypes. Generation probabilities were computed with OLGA for all TCRbeta clonotypes obtained by the gDNA method from several donors. This immuneACCESS table, as held by TCRdb, lists in-frame sequences with V and J called but not all clones. Of the missing ones, under half trace to an unresolved V gene in checked studies; the others have no known cause. From that table come the V and J calls and clone size; the DNA was used to work out D and trimming. For this sample the table gives roughly 2.5 million clones, of which 90% to 95% were detected only once. 0.14% of the sample rests with the top ten.

CDR1 and CDR2 are read off the germline V gene as SGHRS and YFSETQ. The CDR3 spans 17 residues, from the cysteine through the phenylalanine. CDR3 DNA is the only sequence kept; it has 51 bases, read in frame from the first base. From V the trimming removes 2 bases and from J it removes 7 bases, while the gene matches leave 10 bases of the junction unaccounted for. Details on this clone: The antigen it recognizes is unknown. The sample holds no much larger clone one base away, and base qualities are not on file.

General study outcomes and caveats: Sampling was restricted to blood, and TCR repertoires in tissues likely differ from the TCR repertoires found in blood. Incomplete sequencing was indicated by rarefaction of sorted-subset datasets, despite the large sequencing depth. Across four donors, roughly 5.1% of naive CD4, approximately 3.6% of naive CD8, 2.3% of memory CD4, and 0.4% of memory CD8 clonotypes were shared. Pairwise subsampling indicated that sequencing depth was expected to affect the degree of clonotype sharing among donors. Clonotypes shared by all four sorted-subset donors showed higher generation probabilities than non-shared clonotypes. The small number of donors limited the genetic and exposure-history diversity represented. Naive subsets generally had larger estimated clonotype richness than memory subsets.

The chain is assembled from TRBV5-1 and TRBJ1-6, with TRBD1 matching 9 junction bases. Sample: naive CD4+ T cells sorted from blood. Read against the paper, the sample's cell subset or site label means: CD45RA+ positively selected. The sequence was obtained from a man aged 18 to 30 in good health. The CDR3 corresponds to CASSFRPGQGDNSPLHF. In nucleotides, the sequence is TGCGCCAGCAGCTTTCGCCCGGGACAGGGCGACAATTCACCCCTCCACTTT.